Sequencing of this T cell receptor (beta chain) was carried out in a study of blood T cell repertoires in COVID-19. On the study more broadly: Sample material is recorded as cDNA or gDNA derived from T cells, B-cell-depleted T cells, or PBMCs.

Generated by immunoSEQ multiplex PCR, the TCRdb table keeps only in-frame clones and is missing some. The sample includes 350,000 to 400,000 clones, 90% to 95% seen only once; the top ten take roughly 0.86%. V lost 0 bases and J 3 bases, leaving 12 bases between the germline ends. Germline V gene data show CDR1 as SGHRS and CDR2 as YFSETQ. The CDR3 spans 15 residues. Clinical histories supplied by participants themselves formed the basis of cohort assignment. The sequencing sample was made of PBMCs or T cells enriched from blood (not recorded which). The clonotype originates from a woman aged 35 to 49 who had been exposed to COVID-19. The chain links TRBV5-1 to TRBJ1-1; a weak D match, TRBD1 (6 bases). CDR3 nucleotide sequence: TGCGCCAGCAGCTTGGTGTCAGGGGACGACACTGAAGCTTTCTTT. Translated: CASSLVSGDDTEAFF.